What follows are 20 T cell receptor beta chains derived from one specimen sequenced in a study of blood T cell repertoires in COVID-19. Only in-frame clones appear in the TCRdb table, and some are missing; sequencing was by immunoSEQ multiplex PCR. Seen here are some 100,000 clones, approximately 93% observed once, and the top ten hold about 1%. Sequencing was done on a sample of peripheral blood. These receptors were collected from a man in his 60s with acute or convalescent COVID-19.

The chain couples TRBV11-3 to TRBJ2-1; TRBD2 matches 12 bases. Per germline, CDR1 SGHNT and CDR2 YENEEA. The CDR3 is 15 amino acids. J gave up 8 bases and V 6 bases, and 8 bases lay outside the gene matches. The CDR3 loop reads CASRASGRGVDEQFF. CDR3 DNA sequence: TGTGCCAGCAGAGCTAGCGGGAGGGGTGTCGATGAGCAGTTCTTC.

The rearrangement links TRBV24-1 to TRBJ2-5; D unresolved. Germline lookup yields CDR1 KGHDR and CDR2 SFDVKD. The ends were cut back, 1 base at V and 5 bases at J, with 10 bases in the middle. The CDR3 is 14 residues long. CDR3 coding DNA: TGTGCCACCAGTGATTTTGAATCCGGGGAGACCCAGTACTTC. It is translated as CATSDFESGETQYF.

This clone showed up just once. V is TRBV7-3 and J is TRBJ1-1; no clear D. The length of the CDR3 is 15 residues. The V end was cut by 5 bases, the J end by 1 base, with 14 bases between. Germline-derived CDR1 and CDR2 are SGHTA and FQGTGA. The CDR3: CASSDLGSRNTEAFF. In nucleotides, the CDR3 is TGTGCCAGCAGCGACTTAGGCAGTCGGAACACTGAAGCTTTCTTT. Variable domain in full (rest from reference TRBV7-3 and TRBJ1-1): GAGVSQTPSNKVTEKGKYVELRCDPISGHTALYWYRQSLGQGPEFLIYFQGTGAADDSGLPNDRFFAVRPEGSVSTLKIQRTERGDSAVYLCASSDLGSRNTEAFFGQGTRLTVV.

The V and J genes are TRBV3-1 (or the pseudogene TRBV3-2) and TRBJ2-1; 11 nucleotides line up with TRBD2. The V gene end was trimmed by 4 bases and the J gene end by 3 bases; junction bases not matched to a gene: 11. In germline, CDR1 is LGHDT, CDR2 YNNKEL (reference sequence). This CDR3 has 18 amino acids. CDR3 nucleotide sequence: TGTGCCAGCAGCCCAGGGACTAGCGGAAGGACCGGCTACAATGAGCAGTTCTTC. Encoded protein: CASSPGTSGRTGYNEQFF.

The V gene is TRBV28, the J gene TRBJ2-2, with 8 bases identical to TRBD1. J gave up 4 bases and V 4 bases, and 2 bases lay outside the gene matches. The germline V gene encodes CDR1 MDHEN and CDR2 SYDVKM. This CDR3 is 14 amino acids long. CDR3 sequence: CASSSGGATGELFF. Here the CDR3 DNA reads TGTGCCAGCAGTTCAGGGGGCGCCACCGGGGAGCTGTTTTTT.

The chain is built from TRBV28 and TRBJ2-5; 8 nucleotides align to TRBD1. This CDR3 has 15 residues. Germline V CDR1 and CDR2: MDHEN, SYDVKM. V was clipped by 3 bases and J by 4 bases; unmatched bases: 7. The CDR3 region has the DNA TGTGCCAGCAGTTTTAGGCAGGGGGCTCGAGAGACCCAGTACTTC. Protein: CASSFRQGARETQYF.

This clone was seen once. The genes are TRBV19 and TRBJ1-2; maybe TRBD1 (5 bases). Per the germline V gene, CDR1 is LNHDA and CDR2 is SQIVND (reference sequence). The CDR3 sequence is 14 residues long. V was pared by 7 bases and J by 1 base, with 13 bases between. The CDR3 sequence: CASTRSTVNYGYTF. The CDR3 DNA reads TGTGCCAGTACTCGTTCGACAGTTAACTATGGCTACACCTTC.

V is TRBV19 and J is TRBJ1-5; 9 nucleotides match TRBD1. V gave up 5 bases and J gave up 3 bases; unmatched junction bases: 5. The CDR3 runs to 15 residues. In germline, CDR1 is LNHDA, CDR2 SQIVND (reference sequence). CDR3 sequence: CASSPTGGSNQPQHF. The CDR3 DNA reads TGTGCCAGTAGTCCCACAGGGGGCTCCAATCAGCCCCAGCATTTT.

Only one count was recorded for this clone. CDR3 sequence reads: CASSQGQDRVWKIREQFF. As DNA, the CDR3 is TGTGCCAGCAGCCAAGGGCAGGACAGGGTTTGGAAAATCAGAGAGCAGTTCTTC. The V gene is TRBV3-1 (or the pseudogene TRBV3-2), the J gene TRBJ2-1; TRBD1 agrees at 8 bases. The CDR3 contains 18 residues. J gave up 10 bases and V 1 base, and 18 bases lay outside the gene matches. Germline V gene data show CDR1 as LGHDT and CDR2 as YNNKEL (reference sequence).

Only one count was recorded for this clone. The chain is built from TRBV7-3 and TRBJ2-1, with a tentative D call TRBD2 (6 bases). Germline CDR1 reads SGHTA; CDR2 reads FQGTGA. The CDR3 totals 14 residues. The germline V and J ends were trimmed by 3 bases and 9 bases, with 15 bases remaining between them. The CDR3 DNA follows: TGTGCCAGCAGCTTGGGGGGTAGCGGCGGTGAGCAGTTCTTC. Translation gives CASSLGGSGGEQFF.

The V gene is TRBV27, the J gene TRBJ2-2; D may be TRBD2 (6 bases). This CDR3 is built from 16 residues. V gave up 8 bases and J gave up 3 bases, with 19 bases separating them. From germline, CDR1 is MNHEY and CDR2 SMNVEV (reference sequence). CDR3 protein: CASGAGLKRDTGELFF. The CDR3 region has the DNA TGTGCCAGCGGGGCAGGCCTGAAGCGGGACACCGGGGAGCTGTTTTTT.

The J gene is TRBJ2-2, the V gene TRBV11-2; 11 bases map to TRBD1. The CDR3 length is 17 residues. The germline CDR1 and CDR2 sequences are SGHAT and FQNNGV. J gave up 6 bases and V 4 bases, and 10 bases lay outside the gene matches. The CDR3 DNA sequence: TGTGCCAGCAGCTCTAACCGGGACAGGGGGGGGTCCGGGGAGCTGTTTTTT. Translated, it gives CASSSNRDRGGSGELFF. The variable domain in full, completed from reference TRBV11-2 and TRBJ2-2, reads EAGVAQSPRYKIIEKRQSVAFWCNPISGHATLYWYQQILGQGPKLLIQFQNNGVVDDSQLPKDRFSAERLKGVDSTLKIQPAKLEDSAVYLCASSSNRDRGGSGELFFGEGSRLTVL.

V usage is TRBV27 and J usage is TRBJ2-3, with a weak D call TRBD2 (5 bases). The ends were cut back, 2 bases at V and 4 bases at J, with 13 bases in the middle. CDR1 and CDR2 (germline): MNHEY, SMNVEV (reference sequence). The CDR3 is 15 residues long. The CDR3 nucleotides read TGTGCCAGCAGTTTAGTCGGGTTTAGCGCAGATACGCAGTATTTT. It is translated as CASSLVGFSADTQYF.

The V and J genes are TRBV3-1 (or the pseudogene TRBV3-2) and TRBJ1-5, with a possible D match to TRBD1 (5 bases). CDR3 size: 13 residues. Germline loops: CDR1 LGHDT, CDR2 YNNKEL (reference sequence). With 0 bases removed from V and 5 bases from J, the gap between germline ends came to 5 bases. CDR3 region: CASSQDRDQPQHF. The CDR3 coding sequence is TGTGCCAGCAGCCAAGACAGGGATCAGCCCCAGCATTTT.

This sequence joins TRBV28 and TRBJ1-2; 10 bases map to TRBD1. J lost 4 bases, V lost 5 bases, and 7 bases had no gene match. CDR1 MDHEN and CDR2 SYDVKM come from the germline V gene. The CDR3 extends over 15 amino acids. For the CDR3, the DNA is TGTGCCAGCAGTCCTCGGACAGGGGGTGTCTATGGCTACACCTTC. Translating gives CASSPRTGGVYGYTF.

The chain employs TRBV9 and TRBJ2-1; 8 nucleotides line up with TRBD2. Germline-derived CDR1 and CDR2 are SGDLS and YYNGEE. The CDR3 contains 17 residues. V gave up 0 bases and J gave up 0 bases; unmatched junction bases: 5. The CDR3, as DNA: TGTGCCAGCAGCGTAGCCGGAAGCGGGGGCTCCTACAATGAGCAGTTCTTC. Translated: CASSVAGSGGSYNEQFF.

This clone appeared once. The chain joins TRBV3-1 (or the pseudogene TRBV3-2) to TRBJ2-3; 11 nucleotides line up with TRBD2. This CDR3 has 16 residues. Per germline, CDR1 LGHDT and CDR2 YNNKEL (reference sequence). The trim removed 5 bases at V and 6 bases at J, leaving 10 bases unmatched. In DNA form, the CDR3 reads TGTGCCAGCAGCTTCGCCGGGACTAGCGGAAGCGATACGCAGTATTTT. Translated, it gives CASSFAGTSGSDTQYF.

The J gene is TRBJ2-3, the V gene TRBV5-1; 12 positions agree with TRBD2. V shed 1 base and J 3 bases; nucleotides not matched to a gene: 3. The germline gives CDR1 SGHRS, CDR2 YFSETQ. The CDR3 runs to 16 residues. CDR3 sequence (DNA): TGCGCCAGCAGCTTGACGACTAGCGGGAGAACAGATACGCAGTATTTT. It encodes CASSLTTSGRTDTQYF.

This clone was found once. This chain links TRBV24-1 with TRBJ2-7; D is perhaps TRBD1 (5 bases). The CDR3 consists of 12 residues. Germline assignment: CDR1 KGHDR and CDR2 SFDVKD. V lost 3 bases to trimming and J lost 6 bases, with 8 bases between them. This CDR3 reads CATSDLTAEQYF. The CDR3 region has the DNA TGTGCCACCAGTGATCTGACAGCCGAGCAGTACTTC.

Only a few counts were recorded for this clone. The sample has other DNA sequences that encode this CDR3 too. The V call is TRBV9, the J call TRBJ1-4; D possibly corresponds to TRBD1 (6 bases). Trimming pared 2 bases from V and 8 bases from J, leaving 13 bases between. Germline-derived CDR1 and CDR2 are SGDLS and YYNGEE. The CDR3 is made up of 14 amino acids. The CDR3 DNA follows: TGTGCCAGCAGCGTGGACCCAGGGGACGAAAAACTGTTTTTT. Translation: CASSVDPGDEKLFF.